This T cell receptor (beta chain) was found in a study of T cell changes during pregnancy in multiple sclerosis. This CDR3 spans 12 amino acids. Germline lookup yields CDR1 KGHSH and CDR2 LQKENI. V was clipped by 2 bases and J by 8 bases, with 9 bases between them. Libraries were prepared by immunoSEQ multiplex PCR; TCRdb keeps only in-frame clonotypes and omits some of them. The sample consists of tens of thousands of clones, 90% to 95% of them appearing once. This clone was observed a single time. The origin of this receptor is a female donor with multiple sclerosis, enrolled in a pregnancy study. Material: CD4+ T cells from peripheral blood mononuclear cells, obtained before pregnancy. The genes are TRBV18 and TRBJ1-2; perhaps TRBD1 as D (6 bases). CDR3 in DNA: TGTGCCAGCTCACCAAGTACAGGGGGCTACACCTTC. Protein sequence: CASSPSTGGYTF. The full variable domain, its missing parts supplied by reference TRBV18 and TRBJ1-2, is NAGVMQNPRHLVRRRGQEARLRCSPMKGHSHVYWYRQLPEEGLKFMVYLQKENIIDESGMPKERFSAEFPKEGPSILRIQQVVRGDSAAYFCASSPSTGGYTFGSGTRLTVV.